This T cell receptor (beta chain) was found in a study of graft-versus-host responses after intestinal transplantation. Study-level findings and limits: Patients with graft-donor T cell macrochimerism had high graft-versus-host to host-versus-graft clonal ratios in allografts.

The method was immunoSEQ multiplex PCR; TCRdb's version includes in-frame clones alone and lacks a portion of them. The table has 5,200 or so clones, about 71% seen once. V lost 1 base and J lost 8, with 3 bases in between. Germline CDR1 SGHDT, CDR2 YYEEEE. The CDR3 runs to 10 residues. For this clone: Its antigen is as yet unknown.

The chain employs TRBV5-6 and TRBJ1-2, with D unresolved. The input for sequencing was PBMCs, taken just under 330 days after intestinal transplant. This clonotype was sampled from a human patient who received an intestinal transplant, so some T cells may come from the graft donor. As DNA, the CDR3 is TGTGCCAGCAGCTTGACAGGCTACACCTTC. Protein sequence: CASSLTGYTF.